Listed below are T cell receptor beta chains from one sample, sequenced in a study of shared clonotypes between healthy human individuals. The repertoire was sequenced with immunoSEQ multiplex PCR; TCRdb's copy has only in-frame clones and lacks some. The sample consists of approximately 82,000 clones, about 64% of them appearing once. Sequencing used memory CD8+ T cells sorted from blood. These receptors were collected from a man aged 25 to 40 in good health. Each CDR3 is given with its conserved first and last residue. Each record gives: D gene, V gene, J gene, clone size, CDR3 DNA, CDR3 protein. A D gene is named only where the DNA matches it firmly. Clone sizes are given selectively: once, few, many, or a class where the clone is expanded.

>TRBD1|TRBV27|TRBJ2-5|NA
TGTGCCAGCAGTTTATTATGGGACAGGGACACCCTGTTAGAGACCCAGTACTTC
CASSLLWDRDTLLETQYF
>NA|TRBV29-1|TRBJ2-1|NA
TGCAGCGTTGATATACTGTCCTACAATGAGCAGTTCTTC
CSVDILSYNEQFF
>NA|TRBV15|TRBJ2-1|few
TGTGCCACCAGCAAGGATCTTTCCTACAATGAGCAGTTCTTC
CATSKDLSYNEQFF
>NA|TRBV7-9|TRBJ2-1|NA
TGTGCCAGCAGCTTGTCAGAGAGCTCCTACAATGAGCAGTTCTTC
CASSLSESSYNEQFF
>TRBD1|TRBV28|TRBJ2-7|few
TGTGCCAGCAGTTTATGGGGGGGACAGGGGGCCTACGAGCAGTACTTC
CASSLWGGQGAYEQYF
>NA|TRBV7-2|TRBJ2-1|few
TGTGCCAGCAGCTTGGACTCCTACAATGAGCAGTTCTTC
CASSLDSYNEQFF
>NA|TRBV5-1|TRBJ2-2|NA
TGCGCCAGCAGCTTGTATAGCGGCAGCATTAGGGGGGAGCTGTTTTTT
CASSLYSGSIRGELFF
>TRBD1|TRBV27|TRBJ1-1|NA
TGTGCCAGCAGTATACATCCGGGACAGGGGATGAACACTGAAGCTTTCTTT
CASSIHPGQGMNTEAFF
>TRBD1|TRBV6-1|TRBJ2-7|NA
TGTGCCAGCAGTGTGACTCCGGGACAGGGAAGGAACGAGCAGTACTTC
CASSVTPGQGRNEQYF
>NA|TRBV18|TRBJ1-4|NA
TGTGCCAGCTCACCTGGGCCACGCGATGAAAAACTGTTTTTT
CASSPGPRDEKLFF
>NA|TRBV10-3|TRBJ2-7|few
TGTGCCATCAGTGAGTCAGAGGGGAGGGGGGCTTTCGAGCAGTACTTC
CAISESEGRGAFEQYF
>TRBD2|TRBV9|TRBJ2-1|many
TGTGCCAGCAGCACGGGCGGTAGCGGGAGCAATGAGCAGTTCTTC
CASSTGGSGSNEQFF
>NA|TRBV30|TRBJ1-1|NA
TGTGCCTGGAGTGTATCCGGGGGCACTGAAGCTTTCTTT
CAWSVSGGTEAFF
>NA|TRBV10-3|TRBJ2-7|few
TGTGCCACGGGGACACCGATGTACGAGCAGTACTTC
CATGTPMYEQYF
>NA|TRBV5-1|TRBJ2-5|NA
TGCGCCAGCAGCGCCGGGACCGCGTACCAAGAGACCCAGTACTTC
CASSAGTAYQETQYF
>TRBD2|TRBV7-8|TRBJ2-1|NA
TGTGCCAGCAGCTTAGGTTCTAGCGGCTCCTACAATGAGCAGTTCTTC
CASSLGSSGSYNEQFF
>NA|TRBV4-3|TRBJ2-4|NA
TGCGCCAGCAGCCAAGATAGAGGATCAGGGGTGACTCAGTACTTC
CASSQDRGSGVTQYF